The 27 T cell receptor beta chains below all came from one sample that was sequenced in a study of OX40 agonist ivuxolimab in advanced cancers. Repertoires were generated with immunoSEQ multiplex PCR, while TCRdb's copy carries only in-frame clones and drops some. The table has about 83,000 clones, over 75% seen once. Here the sequenced sample was CD4+ or CD8+ T cells sorted from blood, taken in a trial of the OX40 agonist ivuxolimab. Every receptor here comes from an adult with an advanced solid tumor such as melanoma, head and neck, liver or kidney cancer.

V gene TRBV6-5 combines with J gene TRBJ1-6; D is unresolved. Trimming pared 4 bases from V and 8 bases from J, leaving 12 bases between. The CDR3 is made up of 14 amino acids. Per germline, CDR1 MNHEY and CDR2 SVGAGI. The CDR3 DNA is TGTGCCAGCAGTTTGGGCAGGCGAGATTCACCCCTCCACTTT. It codes for CASSLGRRDSPLHF.

The rearrangement uses TRBV5-4 and TRBJ1-5; D call uncertain. Germline V gives CDR1 SGHNT, CDR2 YYREEE (reference sequence). Trimming stripped 3 bases from V and 4 bases from J, with 8 bases between. This CDR3 is built from 13 residues. The CDR3 nucleotides read TGTGCCAGCAGCTCTGACCCTAATCAGCCCCAGCATTTT. It translates to CASSSDPNQPQHF.

This clone was picked up one time. The rearrangement links TRBV5-1 to TRBJ2-3; TRBD1 is a possible D gene (6 bases). Trimming pared 7 bases from V and 0 bases from J, leaving 12 bases between. The germline CDR1 and CDR2 sequences are SGHRS and YFSETQ. This CDR3 is 14 amino acids long. The CDR3 DNA is TGCGCCAGCCGTGACAGGCTTAGCACAGATACGCAGTATTTT. Residues: CASRDRLSTDTQYF. The full variable domain, its missing parts supplied by reference TRBV5-1 and TRBJ2-3, is KAGVTQTPRYLIKTRGQQVTLSCSPISGHRSVSWYQQTPGQGLQFLFEYFSETQRNKGNFPGRFSGRQFSNSRSEMNVSTLELGDSALYLCASRDRLSTDTQYFGPGTRLTVL.

The table lists this clone with a few counts. V gene TRBV4-1 combines with J gene TRBJ1-5; D remains unclear. Germline V gene data show CDR1 as MGHRA and CDR2 as YSYEKL. The V and J ends lost 1 base and 6 bases respectively, with 10 bases between them. This CDR3 comprises 14 residues. This chain's CDR3 is CASSQVKGIQPQHF. CDR3 DNA sequence: TGCGCCAGCAGCCAAGTAAAAGGGATTCAGCCCCAGCATTTT.

The chain employs TRBV7-9 and TRBJ2-6; no firm D call. Between the trimmed V and J ends, which lost 2 bases and 2 bases, there was a span of 7 bases. From germline, CDR1 is SEHNR and CDR2 FQNEAQ (reference sequence). The CDR3 runs to 15 residues. The CDR3 spells CASSLLVAGANVLTF. The CDR3 region has the DNA TGTGCCAGCAGCTTACTGGTGGCTGGGGCCAACGTCCTGACTTTC.

The V call is TRBV7-2, the J call TRBJ1-5; the match to TRBD1 covers 7 bases. V lost 4 bases and J lost 1; bases outside the gene matches: 7. The germline V gene encodes CDR1 SGHTA and CDR2 FQGNSA. The CDR3 contains 16 residues. CDR3 coding DNA: TGTGCCAGCAGCTCCTCGACAGGGAGAAGCAATCAGCCCCAGCATTTT. Protein product: CASSSSTGRSNQPQHF. The variable domain in full, with the rest retrieved from reference TRBV7-2 and TRBJ1-5, is GAGVSQSPSNKVTEKGKDVELRCDPISGHTALYWYRQSLGQGLEFLIYFQGNSAPDKSGLPSDRFSAERTGGSVSTLTIQRTQQEDSAVYLCASSSSTGRSNQPQHFGDGTRLSIL.

The chain uses TRBV18 and TRBJ2-4; D might be TRBD1 or TRBD2, each matching 5 bases. The germline V gene encodes CDR1 KGHSH and CDR2 LQKENI. The germline V and J ends were trimmed by 2 bases and 6 bases, with 17 bases remaining between them. This CDR3 region has 16 residues. CDR3 sequence reads: CASSPKTPGSGNIQYF. The CDR3 DNA follows: TGTGCCAGCTCACCAAAAACCCCAGGGAGCGGAAACATTCAGTACTTC.

The V call is TRBV9, the J call TRBJ2-7, with D possibly TRBD1 on 6 matching bases. From germline, CDR1 is SGDLS and CDR2 YYNGEE. Between the trimmed V and J ends, which lost 1 base and 7 bases, there was a span of 15 bases. CDR3 length equals 14 residues. The CDR3 DNA reads TGTGCCAGCAGCGTATCCCGCAGGGGAGAGGAGCAGTACTTC. Amino acid sequence: CASSVSRRGEEQYF.

V and J are TRBV2 and TRBJ2-2; 7 bases fit TRBD2. Looked up from germline, CDR1 is SNHLY and CDR2 is FYNNEI. This CDR3 has 14 amino acids. The V segment lost 9 bases and the J segment 0 bases; nucleotides outside the gene matches: 4. CDR3 sequence reads: CASTGLPNTGELFF. The CDR3 nucleotides read TGTGCCAGTACGGGACTACCGAACACCGGGGAGCTGTTTTTT.

The V call is TRBV11-2, the J call TRBJ1-5; D remains ambiguous. Looked up from germline, CDR1 is SGHAT and CDR2 is FQNNGV. Trimming took off 5 bases at V and 5 bases at J, with 10 bases between the two ends. This CDR3 is built from 13 residues. Here the CDR3 reads CASSPQRDQPQHF. DNA for the CDR3: TGTGCCAGCAGCCCACAGCGAGATCAGCCCCAGCATTTT.

This clone was seen just once. The gene calls are TRBV6-1 and TRBJ2-5; 12 bases align to TRBD2. CDR3 length: 16 residues. Germline trimming cut 0 bases from V and 4 bases from J; bases unmatched to any gene: 3. From germline, CDR1 is MNHNS and CDR2 SASEGT. The CDR3 protein is CASSEAWGLAGETQYF. CDR3 nucleotide sequence: TGTGCCAGCAGTGAAGCGTGGGGACTAGCGGGAGAGACCCAGTACTTC.

The V and J genes are TRBV4-3 and TRBJ2-1; TRBD1 might be the D (5 bases). Germline V lookup: CDR1 LGHNA, CDR2 YSLEER. Trimming pared 1 base from V and 12 bases from J, leaving 16 bases between. There are 14 residues in the CDR3. Written as DNA, the CDR3 is TGCGCCAGCAGCCAAGGGGGCAGGGTGGATCGGCAGTTCTTC. This sequence encodes CASSQGGRVDRQFF.

V is TRBV19 and J is TRBJ1-1; D ambiguous. Germline V gene sequence: CDR1 LNHDA, CDR2 SQIVND (reference sequence). The CDR3 contains 15 residues. The V end lost 5 bases, the J end lost 1 base, and 14 bases lay between the germline ends. CDR3: CASSAPRTRNTEAFF. CDR3 in DNA: TGTGCCAGTAGTGCCCCCCGGACCCGGAACACTGAAGCTTTCTTT.

The rearrangement links TRBV5-6 to TRBJ1-6; 9 bases are a match to TRBD1. Germline V lookup: CDR1 SGHDT, CDR2 YYEEEE. This CDR3 has 16 residues. The V gene end was trimmed by 4 bases and the J gene end by 7 bases; junction bases not matched to a gene: 9. The CDR3 DNA follows: TGTGCCAGCAGCCTCGCGACAGGGGGTCGGAATTCACCCCTCCACTTT. Encoded protein: CASSLATGGRNSPLHF.

The rearrangement uses TRBV10-3 and TRBJ2-5; D is uncertain. Trimming took 2 bases from V and 2 from J, leaving 3 bases between them. Per the germline V gene, CDR1 is ENHRY and CDR2 is SYGVKD. The CDR3 length is 12 residues. CDR3 residues: CAISEGQETQYF. The CDR3 bases are TGTGCCATCAGTGAGGGGCAAGAGACCCAGTACTTC.

The chain uses TRBV7-2 and TRBJ2-4, with 7 positions matching TRBD1. The CDR3 length is 14 residues. The germline gives CDR1 SGHTA, CDR2 FQGNSA. V shed 7 bases and J 4 bases; nucleotides not matched to a gene: 7. CDR3: CASTSPDRKNIQYF. CDR3 nucleotides: TGTGCCAGCACCTCACCGGACAGGAAAAACATTCAGTACTTC.

The genes are TRBV6-5 and TRBJ2-1; a possible D gene is TRBD2 (6 bases). CDR3 size: 15 residues. CDR1 is MNHEY, CDR2 SVGAGI, per germline. V was clipped by 10 bases and J by 7 bases, with 23 bases between them. DNA for the CDR3: TGTGCCACCACACGGCGGCGGGACCTGGGAAATGAGCAGTTCTTC. This encodes CATTRRRDLGNEQFF.

This clone has only a few counts. The chain recombines TRBV5-1 with TRBJ1-1; TRBD1 might be the D (6 bases). The V end was cut by 4 bases, the J end by 0 bases, with 10 bases between. This CDR3 region has 14 residues. Germline CDR1 reads SGHRS; CDR2 reads YFSETQ. For the CDR3, the DNA is TGCGCCAGCAGCCCGAGGGGGGTGAACACTGAAGCTTTCTTT. It codes for CASSPRGVNTEAFF.

The V call is TRBV6-1, the J call TRBJ2-1; possibly TRBD2 for D (6 bases). The germline gives CDR1 MNHNS, CDR2 SASEGT. The CDR3 runs to 13 residues. V dropped 6 bases and J dropped 6 bases, with 12 bases sitting between them. The CDR3 region has the DNA TGTGCCAGCAGGCCGGGGACTCTCAATGAGCAGTTCTTC. Its translation: CASRPGTLNEQFF.

This chain uses TRBV5-1 with TRBJ1-5; D is unresolved. The length of the CDR3 is 13 residues. V was shortened by 0 bases and J by 3 bases, with 4 bases between the two germline ends. Germline V gene data show CDR1 as SGHRS and CDR2 as YFSETQ. CDR3 nucleotide sequence: TGCGCCAGCAGCTTGGAGCCCAATCAGCCCCAGCATTTT. Encoded protein: CASSLEPNQPQHF.

This clone was counted a few times. The V and J genes are TRBV7-3 and TRBJ2-7; a weak D match, TRBD2 (6 bases). The V end was cut by 0 bases, the J end by 3 bases, with 15 bases between. Germline V lookup: CDR1 SGHTA, CDR2 FQGTGA. The length of the CDR3 is 16 residues. The CDR3 reads CASSLTRDSGRYEQYF. The CDR3 DNA reads as TGTGCCAGCAGCTTAACACGAGACAGCGGGCGCTACGAGCAGTACTTC.

The CDR3 coding sequence is TGTGCCAGTAGTATCCGGACAGGGGTGGTAGATACGCAGTATTTT. It translates to CASSIRTGVVDTQYF. The chain uses TRBV19 and TRBJ2-3; 9 bases agree with TRBD1. Per germline, CDR1 LNHDA and CDR2 SQIVND (reference sequence). The ends lost 3 bases at V and 5 bases at J; junction bases unmatched: 6. This CDR3 has 15 amino acids.

With regard to this clone: One junction end does not reproduce the germline sequence, and a read error may be involved. The rearrangement uses TRBV7-8 and TRBJ2-2, with TRBD1 matching over 7 bases. This CDR3 contains 15 residues. Germline lookup yields CDR1 SGHVS and CDR2 FQNEAQ. The CDR3 sequence: CASSLSTGNAGELFF. CDR3 DNA: TGTGCCAGCAGCTTATCGACAGGGAACGCCGGGGAGCTGTTTTTT.

The chain couples TRBV11-2 to TRBJ2-7; TRBD2 aligns across 8 bases. The CDR3 runs to 15 residues. Germline V CDR1 and CDR2: SGHAT, FQNNGV. The V and J ends lost 1 base and 4 bases, in that order; junction bases with no gene match: 6. The CDR3 DNA reads as TGTGCCAGCAGCTTAGGTGTGGGACTAGATTACGAGCAGTACTTC. It specifies CASSLGVGLDYEQYF.

The chain uses TRBV29-1 and TRBJ2-5; the D is unclear. This CDR3 is built from 11 residues. V shed 7 bases and J shed 0 bases, with 6 bases lying between them. In germline, CDR1 is SQVTM, CDR2 ANQGSEA. DNA of the CDR3: TGCAGCGCTACCCACCAAGAGACCCAGTACTTC. Amino acid sequence: CSATHQETQYF.

The gene calls are TRBV4-1 and TRBJ1-5; no clear D. Germline V gives CDR1 MGHRA, CDR2 YSYEKL. CDR3 size: 14 residues. V was pared by 0 bases and J by 5 bases, with 8 bases between. The chain's CDR3 is CASSQEARDQPQHF. CDR3 bases: TGCGCCAGCAGCCAAGAAGCCAGAGATCAGCCCCAGCATTTT.

The chain links TRBV6-1 to TRBJ2-5; TRBD2 matches 8 bases. The germline V gene encodes CDR1 MNHNS and CDR2 SASEGT. J was trimmed by 5 bases and V by 4 bases; bases with no gene match: 9. This CDR3 comprises 15 residues. The CDR3: CASSGGTGGGETQYF. The CDR3 region has the DNA TGTGCCAGCAGTGGTGGGACTGGCGGGGGGGAGACCCAGTACTTC.